Listed below are T cell receptor beta chains from one sample, sequenced in a study of blood T cell repertoires in COVID-19. Assay used: immunoSEQ multiplex PCR; TCRdb lists only in-frame clones, some missing. The repertoire holds fewer than 300,000 clones, with over 75% as singletons. Sequencing was performed on PBMCs or T cells enriched from blood (not recorded which). The receptors stem from a woman between 25 and 40 years old who had recovered from COVID-19. Both conserved end residues are part of each CDR3. The D gene is left open where the match is weak. Rows give clone size only sometimes, using once, few, many, or a class for an expanded clone.

d_gene	v_gene	abundance	j_gene	CDR3aa	CDR3nt
TRBD2	TRBV2	NA	TRBJ2-2	CASSVPSGRSGELFF	TGTGCCAGCAGTGTACCTAGCGGGAGATCCGGGGAGCTGTTTTTT
TRBD1	TRBV6-1	NA	TRBJ2-7	CASSEAWTGIYEQYF	TGTGCCAGCAGTGAAGCCTGGACAGGGATCTACGAGCAGTACTTC
TRBD2	TRBV6-2/TRBV6-3	NA	TRBJ2-7	CASSPTSGYEQYF	TGTGCCAGCAGCCCGACTAGCGGCTACGAGCAGTACTTC
NA	TRBV7-2	once	TRBJ1-6	CASSLAVGSGSPLHF	TGTGCCAGCAGCTTAGCAGTGGGCAGTGGTTCACCCCTCCACTTT
NA	TRBV5-1	NA	TRBJ2-7	CASSPEGSYEQYF	TGCGCCAGCAGCCCCGAGGGAAGCTACGAGCAGTACTTC
TRBD2	TRBV28	NA	TRBJ2-1	CASPPMAGGSYNEQFF	TGTGCCAGCCCGCCTATGGCGGGAGGATCCTACAATGAGCAGTTCTTC
TRBD1	TRBV9	NA	TRBJ1-1	CASSYGQDTEAFF	TGTGCCAGCAGTTACGGACAGGACACTGAAGCTTTCTTT
NA	TRBV12-3/TRBV12-4	NA	TRBJ1-2	CASSFRINYGYTF	TGTGCCAGCAGTTTCAGGATTAACTATGGCTACACCTTC
TRBD2	TRBV18	NA	TRBJ2-1	CASSPLTSGSYNEQFF	TGTGCCAGCTCACCACTGACTAGCGGCTCCTACAATGAGCAGTTCTTC
TRBD1	TRBV7-8	once	TRBJ1-4	CASCRTGGIEKLFF	TGTGCCAGCTGCAGGACAGGGGGTATTGAAAAACTGTTTTTT
NA	TRBV4-1	NA	TRBJ2-5	CASSPLGVGETQYF	TGCGCCAGCAGCCCCTTAGGGGTGGGAGAGACCCAGTACTTC
NA	TRBV9	NA	TRBJ2-7	CASSLQPGTYEQYF	TGTGCCAGCAGCTTACAGCCCGGAACCTACGAGCAGTACTTC
TRBD1	TRBV28	NA	TRBJ1-3	CASFNRGRFSGNTIYF	TGTGCCAGTTTTAACAGGGGGCGATTCTCTGGAAACACCATATATTTT
TRBD1	TRBV24-1	NA	TRBJ1-2	CATSDHDRDGYTF	TGTGCCACCAGTGACCACGACAGGGACGGCTACACCTTC
NA	TRBV10-3	once	TRBJ1-5	CAISDSSNQPQHF	TGTGCCATCAGCGACAGTAGCAATCAGCCCCAGCATTTT
NA	TRBV5-4	NA	TRBJ2-6	CASSLPGSGANVLTF	TGTGCCAGCAGCCTCCCCGGCTCTGGGGCCAACGTCCTGACTTTC
NA	TRBV6-5	NA	TRBJ2-7	CASSNGQPYEQYF	TGTGCCAGCAGCAATGGACAGCCCTACGAGCAGTACTTC
TRBD2	TRBV11-1	NA	TRBJ2-7	CASSSGGDLSYEQYF	TGTGCCAGCAGCTCGGGGGGGGACTTATCCTACGAGCAGTACTTC
TRBD1	TRBV28	NA	TRBJ2-7	CASSLRQGLGEQYF	TGTGCCAGCAGTCTAAGACAGGGGTTGGGTGAGCAGTACTTC
NA	TRBV11-2	NA	TRBJ1-1	CASSPDMNTEAFF	TGTGCCAGCAGCCCGGACATGAACACTGAAGCTTTCTTT
TRBD1	TRBV5-4	few	TRBJ1-2	CASSSDRVSWGYTF	TGTGCCAGCAGCTCGGACAGGGTATCTTGGGGCTACACCTTC
NA	TRBV18	NA	TRBJ2-5	CASSPTLPGETQYF	TGTGCCAGCTCACCTACGTTACCCGGGGAGACCCAGTACTTC
TRBD1	TRBV6-2/TRBV6-3	NA	TRBJ1-5	CASSDSQGNWDQPQHF	TGTGCCAGCAGTGACTCACAGGGGAACTGGGATCAGCCCCAGCATTTT
NA	TRBV3-1/TRBV3-2	NA	TRBJ2-2	CASSPTVYGSDGELFF	TGTGCCAGCAGCCCGACAGTCTATGGATCCGACGGGGAGCTGTTTTTT
NA	TRBV7-2	NA	TRBJ2-3	CASSPAARFTDTQYF	TGTGCCAGCAGCCCCGCGGCGCGCTTCACAGATACGCAGTATTTT
TRBD2	TRBV14	NA	TRBJ2-1	CASSQVGLADYNEQFF	TGTGCCAGCAGCCAAGTTGGTCTAGCGGACTACAATGAGCAGTTCTTC
NA	TRBV3-1/TRBV3-2	NA	TRBJ2-5	CASSQGVLGETNQETQYF	TGTGCCAGCAGCCAAGGCGTGTTAGGAGAGACGAACCAAGAGACCCAGTACTTC
NA	TRBV7-9	NA	TRBJ1-4	CASSLRQSNEKLFF	TGTGCCAGCAGCTTGAGACAGAGTAATGAAAAACTGTTTTTT
NA	TRBV6-5	NA	TRBJ2-7	CASSLQAYSYEQYF	TGTGCCAGCAGTTTACAGGCGTACTCCTACGAGCAGTACTTC
NA	TRBV27	NA	TRBJ1-5	CASSLSRAVPSQPQHF	TGTGCCAGCAGCCTTTCCAGGGCGGTTCCGAGCCAGCCCCAGCATTTT
TRBD1	TRBV29-1	NA	TRBJ2-2	CSVQGARVGELFF	TGCAGCGTCCAGGGGGCGCGGGTCGGGGAGCTGTTTTTT
TRBD1	TRBV3-1/TRBV3-2	NA	TRBJ1-1	CASRSPGQGEKTNPTEAFF	TGTGCCAGCAGATCGCCGGGACAGGGAGAGAAAACCAACCCAACTGAAGCTTTCTTT
TRBD1	TRBV30	NA	TRBJ1-4	CAWSAGQGNEKLFF	TGTGCCTGGAGTGCGGGACAGGGGAATGAAAAACTGTTTTTT
NA	TRBV25-1	NA	TRBJ2-4	CASSESSGDRNIQYF	TGTGCCAGCAGTGAATCGTCAGGGGATAGAAACATTCAGTACTTC
NA	TRBV6-5	NA	TRBJ1-5	CASSYNQDSNQPQHF	TGTGCCAGCAGTTACAACCAGGATAGCAATCAGCCCCAGCATTTT
NA	TRBV10-2	once	TRBJ1-1	CASSEDTTEAFF	TGCGCCAGCAGTGAGGACACCACTGAAGCTTTCTTT
NA	TRBV5-1	NA	TRBJ2-3	CASSDVRVADTQYF	TGCGCCAGCAGCGACGTGCGGGTCGCAGATACGCAGTATTTT
TRBD2	TRBV10-3	NA	TRBJ2-3	CAISSPSGRRTDTQYF	TGTGCCATCAGTTCGCCTAGCGGGAGGAGGACAGATACGCAGTATTTT
TRBD2	TRBV27	once	TRBJ2-3	CASGRTSERDTQYF	TGTGCCAGCGGGCGGACTAGCGAGAGAGATACGCAGTATTTT
TRBD1	TRBV5-5	NA	TRBJ1-5	CASSPLGTGSNQPQHF	TGTGCCAGCAGCCCACTAGGGACAGGGAGTAATCAGCCCCAGCATTTT
NA	TRBV5-4	NA	TRBJ1-3	CASSLDIFSGNTIYF	TGTGCCAGCAGCCTGGACATTTTCTCTGGAAACACCATATATTTT
TRBD1	TRBV19	NA	TRBJ1-5	CASSTVPGQGTKVFF	TGTGCCAGTAGTACCGTCCCGGGACAGGGAACGAAAGTCTTTTTT
NA	TRBV27	NA	TRBJ2-2	CASSSLLLGELFF	TGTGCCAGCAGTTCCCTACTGTTGGGGGAGCTGTTTTTT
TRBD2	TRBV6-2/TRBV6-3	once	TRBJ2-1	CASSYVLAPINEQFF	TGTGCCAGCAGTTACGTACTAGCGCCAATAAATGAGCAGTTCTTC
TRBD1	TRBV28	few	TRBJ1-1	CASRTGQGGNTEAFF	TGTGCCAGCAGAACGGGACAGGGAGGGAACACTGAAGCTTTCTTT
NA	TRBV6-5	NA	TRBJ2-7	CASRPTGLGSYEQYF	TGTGCCAGCAGGCCAACAGGGCTGGGGTCCTACGAGCAGTACTTC
NA	TRBV5-1	NA	TRBJ2-7	CASSHLGREQYF	TGCGCCAGCAGCCACTTGGGGAGGGAGCAGTACTTC
NA	TRBV7-2	NA	TRBJ2-5	CASSPPSTSRGMVQYF	TGTGCCAGCAGTCCTCCGTCCACTAGTCGGGGAATGGTCCAGTACTTC
TRBD2	TRBV7-2	NA	TRBJ2-7	CASNQAGADEQYF	TGTGCCAGCAACCAAGCGGGAGCGGATGAGCAGTACTTC
NA	TRBV27	few	TRBJ2-3	CASNGPGVRDTQYF	TGTGCCAGCAACGGCCCAGGCGTCAGGGATACGCAGTATTTT
TRBD2	TRBV7-2	once	TRBJ2-3	CASSAPETSGHTDTQYF	TGTGCCAGCAGCGCCCCCGAGACTAGCGGCCACACAGATACGCAGTATTTT